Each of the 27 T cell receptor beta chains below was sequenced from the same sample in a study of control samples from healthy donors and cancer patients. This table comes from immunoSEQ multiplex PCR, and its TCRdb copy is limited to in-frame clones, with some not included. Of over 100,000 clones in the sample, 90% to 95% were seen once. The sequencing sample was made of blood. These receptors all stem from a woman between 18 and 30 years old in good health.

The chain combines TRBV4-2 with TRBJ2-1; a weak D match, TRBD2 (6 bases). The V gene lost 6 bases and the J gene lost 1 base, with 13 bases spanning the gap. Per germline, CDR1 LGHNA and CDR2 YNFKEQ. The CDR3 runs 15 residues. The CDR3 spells CASRTLAVSYNEQFF. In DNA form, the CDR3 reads TGTGCCAGCAGGACACTAGCTGTATCCTACAATGAGCAGTTCTTC.

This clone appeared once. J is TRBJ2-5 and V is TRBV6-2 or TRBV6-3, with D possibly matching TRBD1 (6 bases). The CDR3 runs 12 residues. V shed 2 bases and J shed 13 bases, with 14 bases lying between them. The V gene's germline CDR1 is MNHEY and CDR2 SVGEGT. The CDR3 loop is CASSYTGTPGYF. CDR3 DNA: TGTGCCAGCAGTTACACAGGGACCCCTGGGTACTTC.

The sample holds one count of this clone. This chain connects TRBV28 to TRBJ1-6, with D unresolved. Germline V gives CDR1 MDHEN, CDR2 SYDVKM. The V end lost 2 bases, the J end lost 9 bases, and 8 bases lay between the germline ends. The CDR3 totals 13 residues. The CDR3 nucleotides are TGTGCCAGCAGTTTAAGTCAAGGTTCACCCCTCCACTTT. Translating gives CASSLSQGSPLHF.

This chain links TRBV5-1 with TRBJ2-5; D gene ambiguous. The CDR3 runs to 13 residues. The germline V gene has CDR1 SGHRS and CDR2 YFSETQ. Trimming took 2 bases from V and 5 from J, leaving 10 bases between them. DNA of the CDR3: TGCGCCAGCAGCTTCCGTTTAGAGGAGACCCAGTACTTC. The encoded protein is CASSFRLEETQYF. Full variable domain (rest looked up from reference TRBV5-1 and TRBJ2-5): KAGVTQTPRYLIKTRGQQVTLSCSPISGHRSVSWYQQTPGQGLQFLFEYFSETQRNKGNFPGRFSGRQFSNSRSEMNVSTLELGDSALYLCASSFRLEETQYFGPGTRLLVL.

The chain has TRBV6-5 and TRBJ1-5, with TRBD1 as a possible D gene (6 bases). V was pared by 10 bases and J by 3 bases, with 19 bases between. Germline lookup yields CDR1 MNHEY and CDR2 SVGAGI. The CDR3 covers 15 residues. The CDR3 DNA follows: TGTGCCATAAGGGGGGGAGAGACATTCAATCAGCCCCAGCATTTT. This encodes CAIRGGETFNQPQHF.

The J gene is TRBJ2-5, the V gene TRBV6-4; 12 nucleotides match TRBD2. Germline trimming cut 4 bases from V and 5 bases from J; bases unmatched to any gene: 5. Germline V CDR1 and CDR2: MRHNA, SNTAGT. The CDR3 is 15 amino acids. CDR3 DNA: TGTGCCAGCAGTGCCTCTAGCGGGGGGGCCGAGACCCAGTACTTC. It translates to CASSASSGGAETQYF.

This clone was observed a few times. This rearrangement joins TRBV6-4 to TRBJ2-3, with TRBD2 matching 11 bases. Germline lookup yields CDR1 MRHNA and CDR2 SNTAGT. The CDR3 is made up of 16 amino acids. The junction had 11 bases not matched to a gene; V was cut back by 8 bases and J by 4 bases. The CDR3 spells CASAASGGTGSDTQYF. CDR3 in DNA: TGTGCCAGCGCGGCTAGCGGGGGGACCGGGTCAGATACGCAGTATTTT.

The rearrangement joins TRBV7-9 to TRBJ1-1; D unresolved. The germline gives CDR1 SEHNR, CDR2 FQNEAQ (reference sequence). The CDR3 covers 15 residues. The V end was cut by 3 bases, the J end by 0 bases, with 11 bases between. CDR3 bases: TGTGCCAGCAGCTTTGTTCCGATAATGAACACTGAAGCTTTCTTT. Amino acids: CASSFVPIMNTEAFF.

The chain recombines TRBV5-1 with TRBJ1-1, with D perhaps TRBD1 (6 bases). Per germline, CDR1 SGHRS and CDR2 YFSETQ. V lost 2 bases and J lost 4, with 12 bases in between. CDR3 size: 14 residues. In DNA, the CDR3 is TGCGCCAGCAGCTTCCTAGGGGACACCACTGAAGCTTTCTTT. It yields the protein CASSFLGDTTEAFF.

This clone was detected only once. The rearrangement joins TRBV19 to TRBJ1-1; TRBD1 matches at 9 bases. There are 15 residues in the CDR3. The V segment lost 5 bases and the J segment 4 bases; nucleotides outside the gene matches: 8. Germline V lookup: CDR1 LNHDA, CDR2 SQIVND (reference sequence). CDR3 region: CASSPGTGRFTEAFF. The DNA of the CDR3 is TGTGCCAGTAGTCCCGGGACAGGGAGATTCACTGAAGCTTTCTTT.

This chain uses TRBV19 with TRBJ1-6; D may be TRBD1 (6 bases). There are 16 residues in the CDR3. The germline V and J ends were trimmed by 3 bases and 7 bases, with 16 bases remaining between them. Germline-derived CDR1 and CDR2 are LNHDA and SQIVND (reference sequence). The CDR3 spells CASSMTLGQRNSPLHF. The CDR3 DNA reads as TGTGCCAGTAGTATGACCCTGGGACAACGAAATTCACCCCTCCACTTT.

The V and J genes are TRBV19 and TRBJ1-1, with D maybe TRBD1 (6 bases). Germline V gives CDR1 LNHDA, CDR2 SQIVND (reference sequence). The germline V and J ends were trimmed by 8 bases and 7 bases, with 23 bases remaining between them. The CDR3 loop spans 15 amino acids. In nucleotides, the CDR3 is TGTGCCAGTCGGTTAACGGGACAAGACCCTTTTGAAGCTTTCTTT. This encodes CASRLTGQDPFEAFF. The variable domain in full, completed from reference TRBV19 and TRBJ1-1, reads DGGITQSPKYLFRKEGQNVTLSCEQNLNHDAMYWYRQDPGQGLRLIYYSQIVNDFQKGDIAEGYSVSREKKESFPLTVTSAQKNPTAFYLCASRLTGQDPFEAFFGQGTRLTVV.

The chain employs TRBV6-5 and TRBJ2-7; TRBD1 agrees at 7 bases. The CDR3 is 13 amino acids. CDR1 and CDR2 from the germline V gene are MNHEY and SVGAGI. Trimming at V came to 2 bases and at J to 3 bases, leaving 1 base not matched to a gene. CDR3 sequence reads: CASSYTGVYEQYF. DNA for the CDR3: TGTGCCAGCAGTTACACAGGGGTCTACGAGCAGTACTTC.

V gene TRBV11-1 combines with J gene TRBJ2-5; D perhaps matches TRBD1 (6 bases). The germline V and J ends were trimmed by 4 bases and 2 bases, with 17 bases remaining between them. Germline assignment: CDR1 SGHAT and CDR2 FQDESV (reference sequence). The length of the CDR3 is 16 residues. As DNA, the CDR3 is TGTGCCAGCAGCTCCCTCGGCAGGGGTTCTCAAGAGACCCAGTACTTC. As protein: CASSSLGRGSQETQYF.

This chain's CDR3 is CASRAWEGYEQYF. The DNA for the CDR3 is TGCGCCAGCAGGGCATGGGAGGGCTACGAGCAGTACTTC. V is TRBV5-1 and J is TRBJ2-7; TRBD2 matches at 7 bases. V lost 5 bases and J lost 3; bases outside the gene matches: 5. In germline, CDR1 is SGHRS, CDR2 YFSETQ. The CDR3 totals 13 residues.

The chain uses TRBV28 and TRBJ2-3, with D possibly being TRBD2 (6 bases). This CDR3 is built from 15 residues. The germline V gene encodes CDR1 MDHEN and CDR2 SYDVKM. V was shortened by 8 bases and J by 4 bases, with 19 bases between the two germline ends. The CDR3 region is CASSLGGSRPDTQYF. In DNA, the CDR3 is TGTGCCAGCTCATTAGGAGGGAGTCGGCCAGATACGCAGTATTTT.

CDR3 nucleotide sequence: TGTGCCAGCAGTGAGTCTACGAGTAATGAGCAGTTCTTC. Translation gives CASSESTSNEQFF. This sequence joins TRBV6-4 and TRBJ2-1; no firm D call. Germline V lookup: CDR1 MRHNA, CDR2 SNTAGT. This CDR3 is 13 amino acids long. V was pared by 3 bases and J by 7 bases, with 10 bases between.

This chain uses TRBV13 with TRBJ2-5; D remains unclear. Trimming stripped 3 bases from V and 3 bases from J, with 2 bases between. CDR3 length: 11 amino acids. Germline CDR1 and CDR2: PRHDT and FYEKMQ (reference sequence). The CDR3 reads CASSLEETQYF. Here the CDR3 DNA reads TGTGCCAGCAGCTTGGAAGAGACCCAGTACTTC.

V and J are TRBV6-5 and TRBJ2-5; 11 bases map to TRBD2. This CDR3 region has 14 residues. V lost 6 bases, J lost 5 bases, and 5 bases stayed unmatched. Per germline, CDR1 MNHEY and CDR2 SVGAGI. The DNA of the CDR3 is TGTGCCAGCAGGCTAGCGGGGGGCCTGGAGACCCAGTACTTC. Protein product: CASRLAGGLETQYF.

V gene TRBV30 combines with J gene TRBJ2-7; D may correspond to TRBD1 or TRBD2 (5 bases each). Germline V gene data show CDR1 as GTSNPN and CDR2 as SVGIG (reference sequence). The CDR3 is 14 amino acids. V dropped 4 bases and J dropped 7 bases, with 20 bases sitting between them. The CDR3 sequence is CAWTPGRERLEQYF. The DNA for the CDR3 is TGTGCCTGGACCCCGGGCAGGGAGAGGTTGGAGCAGTACTTC.

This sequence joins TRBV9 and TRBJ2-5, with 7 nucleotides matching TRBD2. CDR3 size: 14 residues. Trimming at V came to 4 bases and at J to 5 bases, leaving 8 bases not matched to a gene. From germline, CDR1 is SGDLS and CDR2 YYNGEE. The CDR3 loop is CASSPSGGGETQYF. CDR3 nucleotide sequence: TGTGCCAGCAGCCCATCTGGGGGAGGGGAGACCCAGTACTTC.

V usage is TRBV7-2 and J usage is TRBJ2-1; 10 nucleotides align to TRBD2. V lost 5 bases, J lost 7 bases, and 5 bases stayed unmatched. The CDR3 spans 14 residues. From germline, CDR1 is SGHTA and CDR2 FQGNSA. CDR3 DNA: TGTGCCAGCAGCCCGCCGGGACTAGCGAATGAGCAGTTCTTC. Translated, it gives CASSPPGLANEQFF.

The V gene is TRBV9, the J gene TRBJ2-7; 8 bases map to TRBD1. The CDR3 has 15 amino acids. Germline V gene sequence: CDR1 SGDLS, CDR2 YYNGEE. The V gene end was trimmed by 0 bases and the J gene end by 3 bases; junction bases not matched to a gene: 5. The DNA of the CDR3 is TGTGCCAGCAGCGTAGCAACCGGGACAGGCTACGAGCAGTACTTC. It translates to CASSVATGTGYEQYF.

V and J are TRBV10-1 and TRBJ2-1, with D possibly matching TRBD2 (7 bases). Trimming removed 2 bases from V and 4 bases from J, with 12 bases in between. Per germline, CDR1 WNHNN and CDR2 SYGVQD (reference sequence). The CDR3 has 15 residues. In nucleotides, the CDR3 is TGCGCCAGCAGTGAGAGGGGGGGCTCATACAATGAGCAGTTCTTC. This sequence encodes CASSERGGSYNEQFF.

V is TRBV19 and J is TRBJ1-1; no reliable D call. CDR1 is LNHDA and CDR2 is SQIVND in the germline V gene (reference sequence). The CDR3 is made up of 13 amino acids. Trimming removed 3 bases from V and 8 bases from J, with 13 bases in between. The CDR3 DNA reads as TGTGCCAGTAGTATCTTTGCGACTCCGGAAGCTTTCTTT. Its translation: CASSIFATPEAFF.

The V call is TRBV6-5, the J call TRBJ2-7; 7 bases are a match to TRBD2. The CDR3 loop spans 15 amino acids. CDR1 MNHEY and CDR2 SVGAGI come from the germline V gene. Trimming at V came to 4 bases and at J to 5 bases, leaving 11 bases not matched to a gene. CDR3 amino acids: CASSSPGGIGDEQYF. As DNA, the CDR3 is TGTGCCAGCAGTTCCCCGGGAGGAATTGGGGACGAGCAGTACTTC.

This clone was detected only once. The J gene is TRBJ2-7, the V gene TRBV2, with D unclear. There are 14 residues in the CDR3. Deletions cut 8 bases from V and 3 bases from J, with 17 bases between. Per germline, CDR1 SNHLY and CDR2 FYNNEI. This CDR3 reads CASHLSVFDYEQYF. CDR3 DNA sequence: TGTGCCAGCCACCTCTCGGTTTTCGACTACGAGCAGTACTTC.